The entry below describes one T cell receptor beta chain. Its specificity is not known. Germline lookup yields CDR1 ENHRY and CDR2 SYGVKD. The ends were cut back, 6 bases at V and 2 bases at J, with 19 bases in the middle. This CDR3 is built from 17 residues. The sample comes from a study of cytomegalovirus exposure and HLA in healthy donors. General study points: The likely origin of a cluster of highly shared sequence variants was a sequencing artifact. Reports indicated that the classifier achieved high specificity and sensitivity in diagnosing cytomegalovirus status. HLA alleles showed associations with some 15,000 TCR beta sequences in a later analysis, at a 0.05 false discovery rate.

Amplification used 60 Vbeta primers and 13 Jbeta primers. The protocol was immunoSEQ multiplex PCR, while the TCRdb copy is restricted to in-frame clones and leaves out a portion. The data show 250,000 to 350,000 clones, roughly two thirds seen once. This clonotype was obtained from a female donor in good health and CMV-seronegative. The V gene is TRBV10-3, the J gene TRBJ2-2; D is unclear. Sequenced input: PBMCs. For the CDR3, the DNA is TGTGCCATCAGCGCTCGTCTTAGCCCAACCAACACCGGGGAGCTGTTTTTT. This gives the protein CAISARLSPTNTGELFF.